This entry describes one T cell receptor beta chain. No antigen is known for it. Method: immunoSEQ multiplex PCR; TCRdb's copy keeps in-frame clones and lacks some. Of approximately 77,000 clones listed, roughly 90% are singletons. The sample originates from a study of OX40 agonist ivuxolimab in advanced cancers. Across the study: Those treated in dose escalation had hepatocellular carcinoma, melanoma, renal cell cancer or head and neck cancer.

General study points: No antigen was identified for the clonally expanded peripheral T cells.

Germline V gene lookup returns CDR1 SGHRS and CDR2 YFSETQ. The V segment lost 5 bases and the J segment 4 bases; nucleotides outside the gene matches: 9. The length of the CDR3 is 14 residues. This chain connects TRBV5-1 to TRBJ2-7; TRBD2 matches 7 bases. This material consisted of CD4+ or CD8+ T cells sorted from blood, taken in a trial of the OX40 agonist ivuxolimab. This clonotype was obtained from an adult with an advanced solid tumor such as melanoma, head and neck, liver or kidney cancer. The CDR3: CASRGAGVIYEQYF. CDR3 nucleotide sequence: TGCGCCAGCAGAGGGGCGGGAGTCATTTACGAGCAGTACTTC.